The clone carrying this T cell receptor (beta chain) came up a few times. The sample comes from a study of T-cell memory formation after mild COVID-19. V lost 3 bases and J 4 bases, leaving 10 bases between the germline ends. This CDR3 has 14 amino acids. Germline CDR1 SGHVS, CDR2 FQNEAQ. TCRdb re-called the 5' RACE reads through MiXCR, storing one row per CDR3 protein. The table shows more than 150,000 distinct CDR3 sequences, with approximately 17% occurring only once. The chain has TRBV7-8 and TRBJ2-1, with D hard to call. This clonotype was obtained from a man in his late teens or twenties who had mild COVID-19 (a few samples of this study predate the infection). Cell type and time point are not known. Specimen: PBMCs or a T cell subset sorted from them (not recorded which). This chain's CDR3 is CASSFGIVYNEQFF. The CDR3 DNA sequence: TGTGCCAGCAGCTTTGGTATAGTTTACAATGAGCAGTTCTTC.